This TCR beta chain was sequenced for a study of memory CD4+ T cells and cytomegalovirus serostatus. For the study at large: This sample comes from healthy Belgian adults, eight or nine CMV seropositive, approximately 25 seronegative. Study-wide results and limits: CD4+ memory repertoires contained about 40% of the roughly 150 reported CMV TCRbeta sequences. Suggested: most of the CMV-linked TCR signature lies in CD4+ memory cells.

The CDR3 covers 14 residues. The V segment lost 6 bases and the J segment 0 bases; nucleotides outside the gene matches: 4. In germline, CDR1 is MGHRA, CDR2 YSYEKL. The sort gate was single viable CD3+CD4+CD8-CD45RO+ cells for memory CD4+ T cells. CD4+ T cells were isolated by positive magnetic selection. This clone came up a few times. Its matching antigen is unknown. Repertoires were generated with immunoSEQ multiplex PCR, while TCRdb's copy carries only in-frame clones and drops some. The table includes approximately 44,000 clones, less than 85% detected once. The genes are TRBV4-1 and TRBJ1-1; the match to TRBD1 covers 7 bases. Sequenced input: memory CD4+ T cells from blood. This TCR derives from an adult in good health and CMV-seronegative. The CDR3: CASRRTGVNTEAFF. CDR3 DNA sequence: TGCGCCAGCAGGCGAACAGGGGTGAACACTGAAGCTTTCTTT.